The text below deals with one T cell receptor beta chain. No antigen is known for it. Researchers put TCRalpha and TCRbeta cDNA through two nested PCRs lasting about 17 and 10 cycles. TCRdb re-called the 5' RACE reads and catalogs CDR3 proteins one per entry, DNA excluded. The sample data list about 160,000 distinct CDR3 sequences. The data are from a study of monozygotic twins with inflammatory bowel disease. Findings and caveats of the study: By inverse Simpson index, TCRbeta diversity was lower in IBD patients than in healthy co-twins.

This CDR3 spans 15 amino acids. Germline values: CDR1 SGHRS, CDR2 YFSETQ. This chain joins TRBV5-1 and TRBJ2-2; no DNA is available, so the TRBD2 call from TCRdb remains unchecked. The sequence derives from a human donor with ulcerative colitis or Crohn's disease, or a healthy co-twin of an affected twin (not recorded which). The specimen was blood. The CDR3 spells CASSDGRELTGELFF.